These 16 T cell receptor beta chains share one sample of origin, sequenced in a study of blood T cell repertoires in COVID-19. The assay was immunoSEQ multiplex PCR, and TCRdb's table has in-frame clones only and misses some. This table has 100,000 to 150,000 clones, approximately 88% appearing once. The sequenced sample was peripheral blood. The receptors stem from a man aged 50-59 years with acute or convalescent COVID-19.

V gene TRBV6-5 combines with J gene TRBJ2-2, with 9 positions matching TRBD1. Germline V gene data show CDR1 as MNHEY and CDR2 as SVGAGI. V lost 2 bases to trimming and J lost 6 bases; unmatched junction nucleotides: 1. CDR3 length: 14 amino acids. The CDR3 reads CASSYNRGPGELFF. The CDR3 bases are TGTGCCAGCAGTTACAACAGGGGGCCCGGGGAGCTGTTTTTT.

V gene TRBV30 combines with J gene TRBJ1-3; D gene unclear. The V end lost 2 bases, the J end lost 15 bases, and 20 bases lay between the germline ends. CDR3 length equals 13 residues. Germline loops: CDR1 GTSNPN, CDR2 SVGIG (reference sequence). This CDR3 reads CAWSKGPRAAGYF. The CDR3 DNA reads as TGTGCCTGGAGTAAGGGTCCGCGCGCGGCGGGATATTTT.

J is TRBJ1-2 and V is TRBV5-4; D remains unclear. The CDR3 has 15 residues. Germline values: CDR1 SGHNT, CDR2 YYREEE (reference sequence). Deletions cut 4 bases from V and 8 bases from J, with 21 bases between. The CDR3 DNA reads TGTGCCAGCAGCACCCCCCGAGGGCCCGAAGGGGGCTACACCTTC. Encoded protein: CASSTPRGPEGGYTF.

The chain is built from TRBV5-1 and TRBJ2-7; 7 bases map to TRBD2. V shed 1 base and J 1 base; nucleotides not matched to a gene: 5. Germline values: CDR1 SGHRS, CDR2 YFSETQ. CDR3 length equals 15 residues. CDR3 protein: CASSLMAGESYEQYF. CDR3 DNA: TGCGCCAGCAGCTTGATGGCGGGGGAGTCCTACGAGCAGTACTTC.

The chain recombines TRBV18 with TRBJ1-5; no reliable D call. The germline V gene encodes CDR1 KGHSH and CDR2 LQKENI. This CDR3 comprises 13 residues. The V and J ends lost 0 bases and 9 bases respectively, with 9 bases between them. The CDR3 loop is CASSPPRAGPQHF. CDR3 DNA sequence: TGTGCCAGCTCACCACCGAGGGCTGGGCCCCAGCATTTT.

The rearrangement uses TRBV12-5 and TRBJ1-3; TRBD1 matches 9 bases. The germline CDR1 and CDR2 sequences are LGHNT and FRNRAP. The CDR3 is made up of 16 amino acids. Trimming cost V 2 bases and J 6 bases; bases outside gene matches: 8. The CDR3 coding sequence is TGTGCTAGTGGTTTGCCCCCCTCACAGGGGGCAAACACCATATATTTT. This sequence encodes CASGLPPSQGANTIYF. Supplemented by reference TRBV12-5 and TRBJ1-3, the full variable domain reads DARVTQTPRHKVTEMGQEVTMRCQPILGHNTVFWYRQTMMQGLELLAYFRNRAPLDDSGMPKDRFSAEMPDATLATLKIQPSEPRDSAVYFCASGLPPSQGANTIYFGEGSWLTVV.

This chain joins TRBV19 and TRBJ1-1, with D perhaps TRBD1 (5 bases). The V gene's germline CDR1 is LNHDA and CDR2 SQIVND (reference sequence). The CDR3 is made up of 13 amino acids. V was cut by 6 bases and J by 4 bases, with 12 bases left in between. The CDR3 region has the DNA TGTGCCAGTAGCCAGGAGGGGTTCACTGAAGCTTTCTTT. The encoded protein is CASSQEGFTEAFF.

The V gene is TRBV6-5, the J gene TRBJ2-1; 7 nucleotides align to TRBD2. CDR3 size: 13 residues. Per germline, CDR1 MNHEY and CDR2 SVGAGI. J was trimmed by 10 bases and V by 6 bases; bases with no gene match: 9. The CDR3 nucleotides are TGTGCCAGCAGATCTGGGGAGGGCCAGGAGCAGTTCTTC. It codes for CASRSGEGQEQFF.

The rearrangement links TRBV27 to TRBJ1-1, with D maybe TRBD1 (5 bases). CDR1 and CDR2 from the germline V gene are MNHEY and SMNVEV (reference sequence). This CDR3 contains 14 residues. Trimming shortened V by 9 bases and J by 2 bases, and 16 bases separated the two germline ends. In DNA, the CDR3 is TGTGCCAGTTCCCGCGGGGGTTTAAACACTGAAGCTTTCTTT. The encoded protein is CASSRGGLNTEAFF.

V is TRBV7-9 and J is TRBJ1-4; 10 bases map to TRBD1. Germline trimming cut 6 bases from V and 7 bases from J; bases unmatched to any gene: 5. The CDR3 consists of 14 residues. The germline V gene has CDR1 SEHNR and CDR2 FQNEAQ (reference sequence). The DNA of the CDR3 is TGTGCCAGCAGTCCGACAGGGGGCGTTGAAAAACTGTTTTTT. Residues: CASSPTGGVEKLFF.

The chain is built from TRBV4-2 and TRBJ1-5, with 8 bases fitting TRBD1. CDR1 is LGHNA, CDR2 YNFKEQ, per germline. The CDR3 totals 14 residues. Trimming cost V 3 bases and J 2 bases; bases outside gene matches: 0. CDR3 amino acids: CASSQTGGNQPQHF. Here the CDR3 DNA reads TGTGCCAGCAGCCAGACAGGGGGCAATCAGCCCCAGCATTTT.

V gene TRBV5-1 combines with J gene TRBJ1-4; D is undetermined. Germline CDR1 and CDR2: SGHRS and YFSETQ. V was shortened by 3 bases and J by 8 bases, with 8 bases between the two germline ends. The CDR3 loop spans 12 amino acids. Here the CDR3 DNA reads TGCGCCAGCAGCTACCCCGGGGAAAAACTGTTTTTT. Protein product: CASSYPGEKLFF.

The chain links TRBV10-2 to TRBJ2-3; possibly TRBD2 for D (6 bases). From germline, CDR1 is WSHSY and CDR2 SAAADI. Trimming took off 1 base at V and 3 bases at J, with 8 bases between the two ends. The length of the CDR3 is 14 residues. The DNA for the CDR3 is TGCGCCAGCAGTGAGTTAGCGGTAACAGATACGCAGTATTTT. It translates to CASSELAVTDTQYF.

The V call is TRBV3-1 (or the pseudogene TRBV3-2), the J call TRBJ1-1; D not certain. Germline CDR1 and CDR2: LGHDT and YNNKEL (reference sequence). CDR3 size: 14 residues. Trimming removed 5 bases at V and 0 bases at J, with 10 bases between. The CDR3 spells CASSGSTMNTEAFF. CDR3 nucleotides: TGTGCCAGCAGCGGCAGTACGATGAACACTGAAGCTTTCTTT.

This clone appeared a single time. J is TRBJ1-1 and V is TRBV2; D not certain. Looked up from germline, CDR1 is SNHLY and CDR2 is FYNNEI. V shed 5 bases and J shed 2 bases, with 12 bases lying between them. The CDR3 totals 14 residues. CDR3: CASSLPRGNTEAFF. The CDR3, as DNA: TGTGCCAGCAGTCTCCCACGGGGTAACACTGAAGCTTTCTTT.

In its sample, this clone was seen a few times. CDR3: CASSQRGREQYF. The CDR3 bases are TGTGCCAGCAGTCAAAGGGGGCGCGAGCAGTACTTC. The chain uses TRBV2 and TRBJ2-7; TRBD1 matches 7 bases. Unmatched junction bases numbered 4, after V lost 5 bases and J lost 6 bases. CDR1 is SNHLY, CDR2 FYNNEI, per germline. The CDR3 length is 12 residues.